This TCR beta chain was captured in a study of glioma-infiltrating T cells after dendritic cell vaccination. Study overall: Autologous tumor lysate-pulsed dendritic cell vaccination was given between about 2003 and 2013.

Noted time point: after dendritic cell vaccination, including at tumor progression/relapse. This clone was found a few times. From germline, CDR1 is MNHEY and CDR2 SVGAGI. V was cut by 8 bases and J by 0 bases, with 11 bases left in between. The CDR3 consists of 13 residues. The PCR used 60 V beta and 13 J beta primers. Generated by immunoSEQ multiplex PCR, the TCRdb table keeps only in-frame clones and is missing some. The data contain 72,000 or so clones, 87% of them singletons. The TCR originated in a human donor with glioblastoma. Sequences were derived from blood, sampled after dendritic cell vaccination. The chain recombines TRBV6-5 with TRBJ2-7, with D possibly TRBD2 on 5 matching bases. The CDR3 DNA is TGTGCCAGCGCTCGAGGGCCCTCCTACGAGCAGTACTTC. Amino acids: CASARGPSYEQYF.